These 30 T cell receptor beta chains came from one sample sequenced in a study of beta chain features in type 1 diabetes. Study-level findings and limits: There was a moderate but significant shortening of TCRB CDR3s in all four CD4+ subsets of Type 1 diabetes patients.

These receptors have no known antigen. TCRB transcripts that were expressed got sequenced, as all of the isolated RNA had been reverse transcribed. This table comes from immunoSEQ multiplex PCR, and its TCRdb copy is limited to in-frame clones, with some not included. This table holds nearly 700,000 clones, over 10% found once. Sequencing used naive CD4+ T cells from blood. The receptors shown here come from a man aged 18 to 30 with type 1 diabetes.

The V gene is TRBV5-6, the J gene TRBJ2-1, with 9 nucleotides matching TRBD1. The V segment lost 3 bases and the J segment 5 bases; nucleotides outside the gene matches: 6. The germline CDR1 and CDR2 sequences are SGHDT and YYEEEE. The CDR3 spans 15 residues. CDR3 residues: CASSSTGTGNNEQFF. The DNA of the CDR3 is TGTGCCAGCAGCTCTACCGGGACAGGGAACAATGAGCAGTTCTTC.

V usage is TRBV7-2 and J usage is TRBJ1-1, with D unresolved. This CDR3 is 14 amino acids long. Germline loops: CDR1 SGHTA, CDR2 FQGNSA. Trimming pared 0 bases from V and 2 bases from J, leaving 7 bases between. CDR3 in amino acids: CASSLASLNTEAFF. DNA of the CDR3: TGTGCCAGCAGCTTAGCGAGCCTCAACACTGAAGCTTTCTTT.

The chain combines TRBV5-1 with TRBJ1-2; D perhaps matches TRBD1 (5 bases). CDR3 size: 15 residues. Germline CDR1 is SGHRS and CDR2 is YFSETQ. The V and J ends lost 0 bases and 2 bases respectively, with 11 bases between them. CDR3 coding DNA: TGCGCCAGCAGCTTGGCTTTCGAGGGGAACTATGGCTACACCTTC. Translation: CASSLAFEGNYGYTF.

This chain uses TRBV11-2 with TRBJ2-1; the D gene is possibly TRBD1 (5 bases). CDR1 is SGHAT, CDR2 FQNNGV, per germline. V gave up 1 base and J gave up 4 bases, with 11 bases separating them. The CDR3 sequence is 15 residues long. The CDR3 protein is CASSLVQGIYNEQFF. DNA for the CDR3: TGTGCCAGCAGCTTAGTGCAGGGAATATACAATGAGCAGTTCTTC.

This sequence joins TRBV6-6 and TRBJ1-5; TRBD1 matches at 7 bases. The CDR3 contains 15 residues. The V and J ends lost 4 bases and 6 bases, in that order; junction bases with no gene match: 9. Germline CDR1 reads MNHNY; CDR2 reads SVGAGI (reference sequence). CDR3 amino acids: CASSFGQAAGQPQHF. CDR3 sequence (DNA): TGTGCCAGCAGTTTTGGACAGGCGGCGGGTCAGCCCCAGCATTTT.

This clone has more than one count but fewer than ten. V usage is TRBV9 and J usage is TRBJ1-1; D remains ambiguous. The CDR3 runs to 15 residues. CDR1 is SGDLS and CDR2 is YYNGEE in the germline V gene. The V gene lost 0 bases and the J gene lost 7 bases, with 16 bases spanning the gap. The CDR3: CASSVAVQVQDEAFF. DNA of the CDR3: TGTGCCAGCAGCGTAGCTGTTCAGGTCCAAGATGAAGCTTTCTTT. The full variable domain, its missing parts supplied by reference TRBV9 and TRBJ1-1, is DSGVTQTPKHLITATGQRVTLRCSPRSGDLSVYWYQQSLDQGLQFLIQYYNGEERAKGNILERFSAQQFPDLHSELNLSSLELGDSALYFCASSVAVQVQDEAFFGQGTRLTVV.

V and J are TRBV11-2 and TRBJ2-1, with 7 bases matching TRBD1. Germline V CDR1 and CDR2: SGHAT, FQNNGV. CDR3 length equals 15 residues. The junction had 3 bases not matched to a gene; V was cut back by 2 bases and J by 2 bases. CDR3 DNA: TGTGCCAGCAGCTTAAAGGGGGCAACCTACAATGAGCAGTTCTTC. Protein product: CASSLKGATYNEQFF. The entire variable domain, with the rest obtained from reference TRBV11-2 and TRBJ2-1, is as follows: EAGVAQSPRYKIIEKRQSVAFWCNPISGHATLYWYQQILGQGPKLLIQFQNNGVVDDSQLPKDRFSAERLKGVDSTLKIQPAKLEDSAVYLCASSLKGATYNEQFFGPGTRLTVL.

This clone has more than one count but fewer than ten. This chain joins TRBV29-1 and TRBJ2-5; D perhaps matches TRBD2 (6 bases). The CDR3 spans 13 residues. V lost 4 bases to trimming and J lost 2 bases, with 11 bases between them. CDR1 is SQVTM and CDR2 is ANQGSEA in the germline V gene. The CDR3 here is CSVVGGRQETQYF. The CDR3, as DNA: TGCAGCGTTGTGGGGGGACGGCAAGAGACCCAGTACTTC.

The chain links TRBV11-2 to TRBJ2-5, with 8 nucleotides matching TRBD2. Per germline, CDR1 SGHAT and CDR2 FQNNGV. The J segment lost 3 bases and the V segment lost 3 bases, leaving 12 bases of the junction unmatched. The CDR3 totals 17 residues. CDR3 in amino acids: CASSFLRGGPWEETQYF. DNA of the CDR3: TGTGCCAGCAGCTTTCTTCGGGGGGGCCCTTGGGAAGAGACCCAGTACTTC.

The chain employs TRBV10-3 and TRBJ1-6; 8 bases align to TRBD1. There are 15 residues in the CDR3. With 10 bases clipped from V and 5 bases from J, the junction kept 10 bases outside the gene matches. Germline V lookup: CDR1 ENHRY, CDR2 SYGVKD. The CDR3 reads CATGGVYLNNSPLHF. CDR3 bases: TGTGCCACAGGGGGCGTATATCTGAATAATTCACCCCTCCACTTT.

The gene calls are TRBV2 and TRBJ2-5, with 7 bases that match TRBD2. CDR3 length equals 12 residues. Germline V lookup: CDR1 SNHLY, CDR2 FYNNEI. V lost 7 bases and J lost 4; bases outside the gene matches: 3. The CDR3 protein is CASTLAVETQYF. The DNA of the CDR3 is TGTGCCAGCACCCTAGCGGTAGAGACCCAGTACTTC.

This clone has more than one count but fewer than ten. The genes are TRBV2 and TRBJ2-5, with TRBD2 as a possible D gene (6 bases). Trimming removed 3 bases from V and 5 bases from J, with 16 bases in between. This CDR3 has 15 residues. The germline CDR1 and CDR2 sequences are SNHLY and FYNNEI. CDR3 coding DNA: TGTGCCAGCAGTGACGCGACTAGAGTTGTGGAGACCCAGTACTTC. Its translation is CASSDATRVVETQYF.

For the CDR3, the DNA is TGTGCCACCGACCCGGGGAAGGGGAACACCGGGGAGCTGTTTTTT. Translation: CATDPGKGNTGELFF. The chain has TRBV10-3 and TRBJ2-2; D may be TRBD2 (5 bases). CDR1 is ENHRY and CDR2 is SYGVKD in the germline V gene. The CDR3 is made up of 15 amino acids. With 10 bases removed from V and 1 base from J, the gap between germline ends came to 16 bases.

The chain recombines TRBV7-2 with TRBJ1-2; 8 nucleotides match TRBD1. Unmatched junction bases numbered 4, after V lost 5 bases and J lost 2 bases. The CDR3 extends over 14 amino acids. Germline assignment: CDR1 SGHTA and CDR2 FQGNSA. CDR3 DNA: TGTGCCAGCAGCCCCCGGACAGGGAACTATGGCTACACCTTC. As protein: CASSPRTGNYGYTF.

CDR3 in amino acids: CASSLLGGVTDTQYF. CDR3 nucleotides: TGTGCCAGCAGCTTATTAGGGGGGGTCACAGATACGCAGTATTTT. The V gene is TRBV7-2, the J gene TRBJ2-3, with D possibly matching TRBD2 (7 bases). The germline gives CDR1 SGHTA, CDR2 FQGNSA. This CDR3 is built from 15 residues. Trimming took 2 bases from V and 2 from J, leaving 11 bases between them.

This clone appeared a few times. This chain joins TRBV28 and TRBJ1-3; D uncertain. There are 16 residues in the CDR3. Germline assignment: CDR1 MDHEN and CDR2 SYDVKM. Trimming pared 7 bases from V and 2 bases from J, leaving 18 bases between. In DNA form, the CDR3 reads TGTGCCAGCAACTTACCCGGCTCTAAAACTGGAAACACCATATATTTT. Amino acid sequence: CASNLPGSKTGNTIYF.

This clone was counted between two and nine times. The V call is TRBV30, the J call TRBJ1-3; 10 nucleotides match TRBD1. This CDR3 contains 15 residues. Germline V gene lookup returns CDR1 GTSNPN and CDR2 SVGIG (reference sequence). V shed 3 bases and J 4 bases; nucleotides not matched to a gene: 6. The CDR3 is CAWRRQGATGNTIYF. The CDR3 coding sequence is TGTGCCTGGAGGCGACAGGGGGCTACGGGAAACACCATATATTTT.

The genes are TRBV18 and TRBJ1-5; no firm D call. V was cut by 6 bases and J by 0 bases, with 21 bases left in between. Germline V gene lookup returns CDR1 KGHSH and CDR2 LQKENI. The CDR3 length is 18 residues. The CDR3 DNA reads as TGTGCCAGCTCCATTAGTTTCTTGACGGGCGATAGCAATCAGCCCCAGCATTTT. Translation gives CASSISFLTGDSNQPQHF.

V gene TRBV9 combines with J gene TRBJ2-3; D not certain. CDR1 is SGDLS, CDR2 YYNGEE, per germline. The CDR3 extends over 14 amino acids. Between the trimmed V and J ends, which lost 4 bases and 4 bases, there was a span of 13 bases. The CDR3 region has the DNA TGTGCCAGCAGCCCAGTCCCGGGCCCAGATACGCAGTATTTT. This translates into CASSPVPGPDTQYF.

The chain carries TRBV6-5 and TRBJ2-7; 7 bases fit TRBD2. The CDR3 length is 15 residues. The germline V gene encodes CDR1 MNHEY and CDR2 SVGAGI. Germline trimming cut 4 bases from V and 0 bases from J; bases unmatched to any gene: 6. CDR3 coding DNA: TGTGCCAGCAGTTCCTTGGGGGGGAGCTCCTACGAGCAGTACTTC. This gives the protein CASSSLGGSSYEQYF.

This clone was seen a handful of times. The rearrangement joins TRBV27 to TRBJ2-1; TRBD1 might be the D (6 bases). Trimming stripped 6 bases from V and 2 bases from J, with 17 bases between. The length of the CDR3 is 16 residues. Germline CDR1 MNHEY, CDR2 SMNVEV (reference sequence). The CDR3 coding sequence is TGTGCCAGCAGCCCCCTGACAGGCGAGGCCTACAATGAGCAGTTCTTC. It translates to CASSPLTGEAYNEQFF.

There are a few counts of this clone. CDR3 in DNA: TGTGCCAGCAGCTTAGATCCCCCTGCTGAGACCCAGTACTTC. It codes for CASSLDPPAETQYF. The rearrangement uses TRBV11-2 and TRBJ2-5; D is undetermined. Trimming removed 0 bases at V and 5 bases at J, with 10 bases between. Germline-derived CDR1 and CDR2 are SGHAT and FQNNGV. There are 14 residues in the CDR3. Supplemented by reference TRBV11-2 and TRBJ2-5, the full variable domain reads EAGVAQSPRYKIIEKRQSVAFWCNPISGHATLYWYQQILGQGPKLLIQFQNNGVVDDSQLPKDRFSAERLKGVDSTLKIQPAKLEDSAVYLCASSLDPPAETQYFGPGTRLLVL.

This clone has a handful of counts. The V and J genes are TRBV5-1 and TRBJ2-5, with D unresolved. The V gene lost 0 bases and the J gene lost 5 bases, with 8 bases spanning the gap. The CDR3 totals 13 residues. Germline V gives CDR1 SGHRS, CDR2 YFSETQ. In DNA form, the CDR3 reads TGCGCCAGCAGCTTGGCCAGTGGGGAGACCCAGTACTTC. This sequence encodes CASSLASGETQYF.

This clone was picked up a small number of times. The same CDR3 is also encoded by other DNA sequences in this sample. The gene calls are TRBV5-4 and TRBJ2-5; perhaps D is TRBD1 or TRBD2 (5 bases each). From germline, CDR1 is SGHNT and CDR2 YYREEE (reference sequence). The CDR3 has 13 residues. Trimming took 3 bases from V and 5 from J, leaving 11 bases between them. CDR3 nucleotide sequence: TGTGCCAGCAGCTCCGGGACGCAGGAGACCCAGTACTTC. It specifies CASSSGTQETQYF.

This chain links TRBV7-2 with TRBJ2-3, with 7 bases identical to TRBD1. The germline CDR1 and CDR2 sequences are SGHTA and FQGNSA. The CDR3 runs 13 residues. The V segment lost 7 bases and the J segment 3 bases; nucleotides outside the gene matches: 4. The CDR3, as DNA: TGTGCCAGCAAGAGGACAGGAACAGATACGCAGTATTTT. Translated, it gives CASKRTGTDTQYF.

This clone was counted a few times. The genes are TRBV6-1 and TRBJ2-7, with D unclear. Trimming took 7 bases from V and 0 from J, leaving 13 bases between them. CDR3 length: 14 residues. The germline CDR1 and CDR2 sequences are MNHNS and SASEGT. The CDR3 DNA is TGTGCCAGCACCTCGACTCCCAGCTCCTACGAGCAGTACTTC. Translating it yields CASTSTPSSYEQYF.

To note about this clone: Distinct nucleotide sequences in the sample also encode this CDR3. The chain links TRBV30 to TRBJ1-2; no clear D. The CDR3 has 13 amino acids. Per germline, CDR1 GTSNPN and CDR2 SVGIG (reference sequence). V was trimmed by 0 bases and J by 4 bases, leaving 9 bases between them. CDR3 coding DNA: TGTGCCTGGAGTGTAGCGGGTAGCTATGGCTACACCTTC. It specifies CAWSVAGSYGYTF.

Only a few counts were recorded for this clone. V and J are TRBV30 and TRBJ2-3; 7 nucleotides line up with TRBD2. CDR3 length: 15 amino acids. V shed 2 bases, J shed 2 bases, and the junction held 7 bases outside the gene matches. Germline V gene lookup returns CDR1 GTSNPN and CDR2 SVGIG (reference sequence). The CDR3 DNA is TGTGCCTGGAGTAATGGTCTAGCGGACACAGATACGCAGTATTTT. Protein sequence: CAWSNGLADTDTQYF.

The table lists this clone with a few counts. The CDR3 sequence: CASSPLRDIGHSGANVLTF. CDR3 bases: TGTGCCAGCAGCCCTCTCCGGGACATAGGACACTCTGGGGCCAACGTCCTGACTTTC. This chain joins TRBV7-9 and TRBJ2-6; possibly TRBD1 for D (6 bases). Germline CDR1 SEHNR, CDR2 FQNEAQ (reference sequence). Trimming took 5 bases from V and 0 from J, leaving 20 bases between them. This CDR3 region has 19 residues.

Details on this clone: Other nucleotide sequences from this sample produce the same CDR3. This sequence joins TRBV29-1 and TRBJ1-1; D uncertain. Per the germline V gene, CDR1 is SQVTM and CDR2 is ANQGSEA. V lost 5 bases to trimming and J lost 3 bases, with 4 bases between them. This CDR3 contains 10 residues. The CDR3 spells CSVTHTEAFF. In DNA form, the CDR3 reads TGCAGCGTTACGCACACTGAAGCTTTCTTT.